What follows describes a single TCR beta chain. Authors' data handling: Nucleated cell counts were estimated from reference gene primer amplification. Sequencing used immunoSEQ multiplex PCR; TCRdb keeps in-frame clones, though not all of them. The DNA was the basis for D and trimming; V, J and clone size are from that table. The top ten clones hold roughly 9.5% of a sample with roughly 42,000 clones, 80% to 90% of them seen once. CDR1 and CDR2 (germline): SGHAT, FQNNGV. This CDR3 comprises 16 residues. V was pared by 2 bases and J by 2 bases, with 15 bases between. This entry belongs to a study of blood T cell repertoires in COVID-19. Turning to the study itself: T cells, B-cell-depleted T cells, or PBMCs supplied cDNA or gDNA.

The sequence was collected from a man aged 30 to 39 with active or convalescent COVID-19. This chain links TRBV11-2 with TRBJ1-2; D is unresolved. The sequencing sample was made of peripheral blood. For the CDR3, the DNA is TGTGCCAGCAGCTTATCGGACGACGGGAGGAACTATGGCTACACCTTC. Protein: CASSLSDDGRNYGYTF. Full variable domain (missing parts from reference TRBV11-2 and TRBJ1-2): EAGVAQSPRYKIIEKRQSVAFWCNPISGHATLYWYQQILGQGPKLLIQFQNNGVVDDSQLPKDRFSAERLKGVDSTLKIQPAKLEDSAVYLCASSLSDDGRNYGYTFGSGTRLTVV.